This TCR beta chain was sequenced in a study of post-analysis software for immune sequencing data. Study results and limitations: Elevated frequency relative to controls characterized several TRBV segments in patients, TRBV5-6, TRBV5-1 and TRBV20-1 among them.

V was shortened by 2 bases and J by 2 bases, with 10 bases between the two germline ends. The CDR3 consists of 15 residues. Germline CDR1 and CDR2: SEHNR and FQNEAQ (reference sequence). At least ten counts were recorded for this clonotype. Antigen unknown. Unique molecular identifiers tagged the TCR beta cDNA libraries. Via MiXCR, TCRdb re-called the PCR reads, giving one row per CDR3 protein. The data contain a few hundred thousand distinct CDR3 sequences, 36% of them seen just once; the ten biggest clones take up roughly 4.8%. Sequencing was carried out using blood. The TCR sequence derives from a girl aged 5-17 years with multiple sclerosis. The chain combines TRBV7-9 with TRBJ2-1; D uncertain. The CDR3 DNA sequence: TGTGCCAGCAGCTTAATCGGCGTTGCCTACAATGAGCAGTTCTTC. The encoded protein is CASSLIGVAYNEQFF.